Included here is one T cell receptor (beta chain) sequence, with context. When the RNA was reverse transcribed, random hexamers were used with an input of roughly 0.45 to 1 ug. TCRdb itself ran the immunoSEQ multiplex PCR reads through MiXCR, one entry per CDR3 protein. The sample lists 150,000 or so distinct CDR3 sequences; 85% to 95% were seen once. The data originate from a study of CD8 T cells in Susac syndrome. Study context: Active disease was present in six of the sequenced Susac syndrome patients, and remission in about eight.

Per the germline V gene, CDR1 is LNHDA and CDR2 is SQIVND (reference sequence). Trimming cost V 7 bases and J 3 bases; bases outside gene matches: 8. This CDR3 is 15 amino acids long. This TCR came from a human donor with Susac syndrome. The chain uses TRBV19 and TRBJ2-3; TRBD1 matches 9 bases. The sequencing input was CD4+ T cells from PBMCs. DNA of the CDR3: TGTGCCAGTAACACCGGGACAGGGTGGACAGATACGCAGTATTTT. It specifies CASNTGTGWTDTQYF.